This T cell receptor beta chain was observed in a study of shared clonotypes between healthy human individuals. About the research overall: Each donor's CD8 memory used one plate, CD8 naive two, each CD4 subset three. Findings and limits, study-wide: It was the non-shared clonotypes that had lower generation probabilities than clonotypes shared by all four donors.

On sorted subsets, replicate PCRs used approximately 190 ng DNA, or roughly 30,000 T cell genomes. The protocol was immunoSEQ multiplex PCR, while the TCRdb copy is restricted to in-frame clones and leaves out a portion. The table records about 2 million clones, about 95% of them present only once. This clone was seen a single time. Its antigen is unidentified. Naive CD8 cells lacked CD45RO and underwent positive selection for CCR7, leaving out terminally differentiated effector memory CD45RA+ cells. The V and J ends lost 5 bases and 4 bases respectively, with 17 bases between them. The CDR3 runs 15 residues. Germline CDR1 SGHAT, CDR2 FQNNGV.

The V call is TRBV11-2, the J call TRBJ2-5; a weak D match, TRBD1 (5 bases). The sequencing input was naive CD8+ T cells sorted from blood. This sequence originates from a man aged 18 to 35 in good health. CDR3 sequence reads: CASSISSPRGETQYF. CDR3 DNA: TGTGCCAGCAGCATTAGCAGTCCAAGGGGAGAGACCCAGTACTTC.